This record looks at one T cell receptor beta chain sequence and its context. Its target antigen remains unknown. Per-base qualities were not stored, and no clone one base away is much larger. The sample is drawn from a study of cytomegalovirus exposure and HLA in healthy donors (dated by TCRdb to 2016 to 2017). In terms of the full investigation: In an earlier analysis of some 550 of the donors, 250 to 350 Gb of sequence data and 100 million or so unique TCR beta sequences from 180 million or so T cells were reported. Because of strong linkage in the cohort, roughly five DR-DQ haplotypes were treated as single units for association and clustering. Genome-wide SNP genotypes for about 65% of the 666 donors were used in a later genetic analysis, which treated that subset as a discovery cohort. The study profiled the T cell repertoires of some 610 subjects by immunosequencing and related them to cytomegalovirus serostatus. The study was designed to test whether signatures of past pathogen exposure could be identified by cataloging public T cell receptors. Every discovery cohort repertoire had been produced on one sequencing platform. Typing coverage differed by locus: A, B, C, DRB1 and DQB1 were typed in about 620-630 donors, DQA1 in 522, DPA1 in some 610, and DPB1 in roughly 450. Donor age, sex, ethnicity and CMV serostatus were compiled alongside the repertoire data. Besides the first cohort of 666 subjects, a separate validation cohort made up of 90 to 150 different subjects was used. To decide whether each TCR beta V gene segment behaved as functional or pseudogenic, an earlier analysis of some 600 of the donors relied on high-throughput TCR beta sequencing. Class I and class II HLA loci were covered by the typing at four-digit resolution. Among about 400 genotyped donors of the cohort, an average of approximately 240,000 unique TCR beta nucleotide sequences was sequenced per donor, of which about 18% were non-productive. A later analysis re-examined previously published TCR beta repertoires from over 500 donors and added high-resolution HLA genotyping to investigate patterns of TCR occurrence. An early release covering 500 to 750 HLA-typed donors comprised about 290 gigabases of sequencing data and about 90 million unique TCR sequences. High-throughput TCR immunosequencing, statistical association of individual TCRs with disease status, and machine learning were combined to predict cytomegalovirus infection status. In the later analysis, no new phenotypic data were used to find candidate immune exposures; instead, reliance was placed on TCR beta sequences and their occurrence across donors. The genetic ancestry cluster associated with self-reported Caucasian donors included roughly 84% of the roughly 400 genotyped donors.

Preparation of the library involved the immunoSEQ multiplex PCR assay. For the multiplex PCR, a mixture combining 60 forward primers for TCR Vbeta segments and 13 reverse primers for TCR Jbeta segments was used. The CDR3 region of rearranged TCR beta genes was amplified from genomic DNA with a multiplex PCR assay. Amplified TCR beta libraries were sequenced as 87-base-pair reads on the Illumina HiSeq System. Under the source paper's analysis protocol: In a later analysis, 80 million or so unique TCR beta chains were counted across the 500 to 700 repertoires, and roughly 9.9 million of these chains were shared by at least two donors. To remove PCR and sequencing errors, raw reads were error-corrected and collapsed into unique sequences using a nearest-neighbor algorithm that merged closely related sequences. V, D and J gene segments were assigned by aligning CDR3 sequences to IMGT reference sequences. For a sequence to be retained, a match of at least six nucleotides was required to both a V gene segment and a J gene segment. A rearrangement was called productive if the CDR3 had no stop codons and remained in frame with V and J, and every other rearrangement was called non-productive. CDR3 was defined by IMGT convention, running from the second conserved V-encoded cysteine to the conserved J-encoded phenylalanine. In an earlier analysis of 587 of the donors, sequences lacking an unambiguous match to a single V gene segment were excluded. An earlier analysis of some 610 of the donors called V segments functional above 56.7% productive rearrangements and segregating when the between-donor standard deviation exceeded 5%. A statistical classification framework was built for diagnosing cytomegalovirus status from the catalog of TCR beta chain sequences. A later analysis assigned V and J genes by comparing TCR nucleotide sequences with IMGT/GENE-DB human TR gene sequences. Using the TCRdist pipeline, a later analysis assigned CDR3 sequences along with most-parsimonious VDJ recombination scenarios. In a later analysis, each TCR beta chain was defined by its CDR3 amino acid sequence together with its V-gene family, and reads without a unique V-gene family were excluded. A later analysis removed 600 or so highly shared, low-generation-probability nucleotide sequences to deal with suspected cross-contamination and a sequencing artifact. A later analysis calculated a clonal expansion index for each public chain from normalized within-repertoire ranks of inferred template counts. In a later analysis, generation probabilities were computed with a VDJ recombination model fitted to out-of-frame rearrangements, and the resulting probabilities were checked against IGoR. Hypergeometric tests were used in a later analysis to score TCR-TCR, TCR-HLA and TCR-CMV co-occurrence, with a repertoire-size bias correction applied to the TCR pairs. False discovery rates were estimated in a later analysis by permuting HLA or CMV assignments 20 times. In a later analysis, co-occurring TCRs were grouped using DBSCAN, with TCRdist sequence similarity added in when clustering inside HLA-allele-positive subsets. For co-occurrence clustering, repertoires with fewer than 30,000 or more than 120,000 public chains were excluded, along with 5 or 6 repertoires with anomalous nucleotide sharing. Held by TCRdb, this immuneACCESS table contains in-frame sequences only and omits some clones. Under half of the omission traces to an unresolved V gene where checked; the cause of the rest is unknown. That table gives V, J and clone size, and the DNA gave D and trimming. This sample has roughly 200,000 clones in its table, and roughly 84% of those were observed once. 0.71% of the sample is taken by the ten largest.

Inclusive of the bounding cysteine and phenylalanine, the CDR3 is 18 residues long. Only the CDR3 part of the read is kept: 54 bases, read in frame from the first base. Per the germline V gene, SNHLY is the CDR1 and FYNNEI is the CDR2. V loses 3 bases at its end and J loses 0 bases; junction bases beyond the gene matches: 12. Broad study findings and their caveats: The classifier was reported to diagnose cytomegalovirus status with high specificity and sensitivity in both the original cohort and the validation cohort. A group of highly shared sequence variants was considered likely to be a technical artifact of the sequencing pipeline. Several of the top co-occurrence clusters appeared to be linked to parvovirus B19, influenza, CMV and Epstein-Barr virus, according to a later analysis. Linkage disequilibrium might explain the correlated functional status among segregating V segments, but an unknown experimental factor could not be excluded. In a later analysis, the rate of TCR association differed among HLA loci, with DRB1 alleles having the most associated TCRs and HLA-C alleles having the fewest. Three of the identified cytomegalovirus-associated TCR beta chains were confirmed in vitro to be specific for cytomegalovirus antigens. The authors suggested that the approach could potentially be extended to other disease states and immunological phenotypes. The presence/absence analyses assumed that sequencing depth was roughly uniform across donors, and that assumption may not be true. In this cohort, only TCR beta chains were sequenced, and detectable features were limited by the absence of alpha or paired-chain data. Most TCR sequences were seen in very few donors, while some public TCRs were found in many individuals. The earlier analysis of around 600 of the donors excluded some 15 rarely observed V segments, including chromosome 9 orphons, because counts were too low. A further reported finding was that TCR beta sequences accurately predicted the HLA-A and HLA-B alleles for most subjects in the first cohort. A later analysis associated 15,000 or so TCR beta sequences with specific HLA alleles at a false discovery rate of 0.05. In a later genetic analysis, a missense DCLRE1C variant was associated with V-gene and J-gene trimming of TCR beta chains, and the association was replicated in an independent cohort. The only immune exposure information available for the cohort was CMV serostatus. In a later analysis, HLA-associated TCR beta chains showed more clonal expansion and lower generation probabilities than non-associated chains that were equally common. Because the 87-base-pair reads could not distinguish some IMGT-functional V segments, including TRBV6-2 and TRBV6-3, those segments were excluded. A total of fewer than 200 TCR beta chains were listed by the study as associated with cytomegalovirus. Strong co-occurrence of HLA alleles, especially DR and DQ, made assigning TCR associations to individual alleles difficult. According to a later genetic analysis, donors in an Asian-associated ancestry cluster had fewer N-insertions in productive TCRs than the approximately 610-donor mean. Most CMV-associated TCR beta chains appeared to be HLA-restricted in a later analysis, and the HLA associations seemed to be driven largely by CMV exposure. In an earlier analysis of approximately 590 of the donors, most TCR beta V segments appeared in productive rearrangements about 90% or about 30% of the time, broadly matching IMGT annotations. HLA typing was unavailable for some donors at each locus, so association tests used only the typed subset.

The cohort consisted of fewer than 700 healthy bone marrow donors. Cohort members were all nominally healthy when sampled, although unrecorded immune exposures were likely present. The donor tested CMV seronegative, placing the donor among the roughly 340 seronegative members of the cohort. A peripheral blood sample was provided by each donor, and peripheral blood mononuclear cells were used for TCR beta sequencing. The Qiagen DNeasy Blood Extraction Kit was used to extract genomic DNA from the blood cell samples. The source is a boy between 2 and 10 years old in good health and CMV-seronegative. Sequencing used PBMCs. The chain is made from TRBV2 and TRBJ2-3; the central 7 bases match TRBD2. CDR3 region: CASSDRGFGRKSTDTQYF. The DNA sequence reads TGTGCCAGCAGTGACCGAGGGTTCGGGAGGAAGAGCACAGATACGCAGTATTTT.